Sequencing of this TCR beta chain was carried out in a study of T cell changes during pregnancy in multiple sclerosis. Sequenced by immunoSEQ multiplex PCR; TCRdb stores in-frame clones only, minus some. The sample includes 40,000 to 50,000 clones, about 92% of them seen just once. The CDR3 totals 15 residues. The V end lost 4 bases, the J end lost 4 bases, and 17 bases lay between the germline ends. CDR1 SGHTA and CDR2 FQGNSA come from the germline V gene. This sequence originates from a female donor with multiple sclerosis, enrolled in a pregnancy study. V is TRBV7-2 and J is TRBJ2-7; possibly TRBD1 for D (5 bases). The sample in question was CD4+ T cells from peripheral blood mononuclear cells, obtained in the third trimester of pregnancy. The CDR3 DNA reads TGTGCCAGCAGCTATCAGGGTCCCGCCCGATACGAGCAGTACTTC. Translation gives CASSYQGPARYEQYF.